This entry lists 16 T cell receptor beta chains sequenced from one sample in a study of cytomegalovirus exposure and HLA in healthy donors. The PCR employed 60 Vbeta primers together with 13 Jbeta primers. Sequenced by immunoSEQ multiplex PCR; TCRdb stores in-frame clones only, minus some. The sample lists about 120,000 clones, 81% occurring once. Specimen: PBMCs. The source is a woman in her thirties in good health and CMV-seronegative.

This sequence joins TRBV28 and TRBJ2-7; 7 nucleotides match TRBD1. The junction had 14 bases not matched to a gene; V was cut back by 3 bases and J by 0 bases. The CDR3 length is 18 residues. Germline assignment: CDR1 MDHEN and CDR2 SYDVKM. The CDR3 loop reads CASSFSPSGQWVSYEQYF. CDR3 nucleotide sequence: TGTGCCAGCAGTTTTAGCCCCTCGGGACAGTGGGTCTCCTACGAGCAGTACTTC.

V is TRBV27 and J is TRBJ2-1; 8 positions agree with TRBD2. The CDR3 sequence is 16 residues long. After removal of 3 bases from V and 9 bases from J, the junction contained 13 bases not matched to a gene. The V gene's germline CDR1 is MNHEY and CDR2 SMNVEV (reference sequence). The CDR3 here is CASSLEAGTSNGEQFF. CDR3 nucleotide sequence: TGTGCCAGCAGTTTGGAAGCCGGGACTAGTAACGGTGAGCAGTTCTTC.

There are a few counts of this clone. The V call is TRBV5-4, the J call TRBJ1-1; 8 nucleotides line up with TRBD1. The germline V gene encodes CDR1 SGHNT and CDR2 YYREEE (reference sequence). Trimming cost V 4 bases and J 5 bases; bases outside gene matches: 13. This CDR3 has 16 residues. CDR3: CASSPRPTGELTEAFF. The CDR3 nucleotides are TGTGCCAGCAGCCCCCGGCCGACAGGGGAGTTAACTGAAGCTTTCTTT.

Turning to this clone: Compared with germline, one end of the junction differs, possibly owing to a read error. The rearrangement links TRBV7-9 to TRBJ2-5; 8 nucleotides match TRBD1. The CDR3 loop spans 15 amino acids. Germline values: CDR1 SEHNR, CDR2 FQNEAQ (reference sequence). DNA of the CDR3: TGTTCCAGCAGCCGTATGGACAGGGCCGTTGAGACCCAGTACTTC. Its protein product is CSSSRMDRAVETQYF.

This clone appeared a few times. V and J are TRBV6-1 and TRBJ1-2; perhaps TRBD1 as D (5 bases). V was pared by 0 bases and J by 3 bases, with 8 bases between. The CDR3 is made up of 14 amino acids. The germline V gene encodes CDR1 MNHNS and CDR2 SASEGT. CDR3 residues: CASSEALRDYGYTF. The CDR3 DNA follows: TGTGCCAGCAGTGAAGCCCTCAGGGACTATGGCTACACCTTC.

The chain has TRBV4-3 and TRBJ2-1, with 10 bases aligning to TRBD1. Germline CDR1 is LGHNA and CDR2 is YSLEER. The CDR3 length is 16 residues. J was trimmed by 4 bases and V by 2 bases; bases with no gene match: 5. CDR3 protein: CASSQSGTGDYNEQFF. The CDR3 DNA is TGCGCCAGCAGCCAATCCGGGACAGGGGATTACAATGAGCAGTTCTTC.

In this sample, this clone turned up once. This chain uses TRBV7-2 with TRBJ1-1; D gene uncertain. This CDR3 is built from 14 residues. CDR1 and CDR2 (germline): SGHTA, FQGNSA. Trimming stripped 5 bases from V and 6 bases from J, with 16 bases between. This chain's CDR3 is CASSKTNRVAEAFF. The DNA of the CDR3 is TGTGCCAGCAGCAAGACTAATAGGGTGGCTGAAGCTTTCTTT.

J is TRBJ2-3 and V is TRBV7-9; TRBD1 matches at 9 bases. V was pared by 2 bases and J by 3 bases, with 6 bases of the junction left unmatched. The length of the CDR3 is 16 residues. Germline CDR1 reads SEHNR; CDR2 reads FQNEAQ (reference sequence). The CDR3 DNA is TGTGCCAGCAGCTTATCGACAGGGGGACGGACAGATACGCAGTATTTT. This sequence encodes CASSLSTGGRTDTQYF.

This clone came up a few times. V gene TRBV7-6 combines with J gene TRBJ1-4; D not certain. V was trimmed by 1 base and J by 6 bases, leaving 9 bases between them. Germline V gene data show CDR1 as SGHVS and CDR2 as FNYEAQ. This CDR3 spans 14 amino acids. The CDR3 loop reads CASSLDGLDEKLFF. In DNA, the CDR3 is TGTGCCAGCAGCTTAGACGGCCTAGATGAAAAACTGTTTTTT. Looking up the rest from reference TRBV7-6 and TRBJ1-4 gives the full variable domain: GAGVSQSPRYKVTKRGQDVALRCDPISGHVSLYWYRQALGQGPEFLTYFNYEAQQDKSGLPNDRFSAERPEGSISTLTIQRTEQRDSAMYRCASSLDGLDEKLFFGSGTQLSVL.

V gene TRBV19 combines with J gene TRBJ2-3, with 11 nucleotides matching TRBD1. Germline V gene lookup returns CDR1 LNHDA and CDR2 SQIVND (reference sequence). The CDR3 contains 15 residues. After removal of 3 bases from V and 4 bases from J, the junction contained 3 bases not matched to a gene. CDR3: CASSIGTGGSDTQYF. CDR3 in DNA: TGTGCCAGTAGTATCGGGACAGGGGGGTCAGATACGCAGTATTTT.

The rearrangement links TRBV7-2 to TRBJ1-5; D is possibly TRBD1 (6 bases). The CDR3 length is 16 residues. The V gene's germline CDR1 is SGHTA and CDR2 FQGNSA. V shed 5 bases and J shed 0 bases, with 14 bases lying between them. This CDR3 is CASSTLGAVSNQPQHF. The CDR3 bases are TGTGCCAGCAGCACCCTGGGGGCGGTTAGCAATCAGCCCCAGCATTTT. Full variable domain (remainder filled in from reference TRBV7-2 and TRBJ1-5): GAGVSQSPSNKVTEKGKDVELRCDPISGHTALYWYRQSLGQGLEFLIYFQGNSAPDKSGLPSDRFSAERTGGSVSTLTIQRTQQEDSAVYLCASSTLGAVSNQPQHFGDGTRLSIL.

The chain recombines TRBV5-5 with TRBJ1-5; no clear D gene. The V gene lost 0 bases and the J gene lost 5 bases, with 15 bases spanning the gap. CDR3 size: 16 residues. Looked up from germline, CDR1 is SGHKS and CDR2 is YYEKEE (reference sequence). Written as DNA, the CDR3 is TGTGCCAGCAGCTTGGGTCGTCCAGGATCCGATCAGCCCCAGCATTTT. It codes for CASSLGRPGSDQPQHF.

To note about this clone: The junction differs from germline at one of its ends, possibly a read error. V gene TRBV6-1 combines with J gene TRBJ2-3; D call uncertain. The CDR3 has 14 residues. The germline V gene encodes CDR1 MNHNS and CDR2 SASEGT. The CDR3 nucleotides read TGTGCCAGCAGTGTAGCTGTATCCACAGATACGCGGTATTTT. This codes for CASSVAVSTDTRYF.

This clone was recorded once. The CDR3 region is CASGEGLYSTDTQYF. CDR3 coding DNA: TGTGCCAGCGGCGAGGGACTCTATAGTACAGATACGCAGTATTTT. The chain links TRBV2 to TRBJ2-3, with D perhaps matching TRBD2 (6 bases). Germline CDR1 SNHLY, CDR2 FYNNEI. V was trimmed by 8 bases and J by 3 bases, leaving 18 bases between them. CDR3 size: 15 residues.

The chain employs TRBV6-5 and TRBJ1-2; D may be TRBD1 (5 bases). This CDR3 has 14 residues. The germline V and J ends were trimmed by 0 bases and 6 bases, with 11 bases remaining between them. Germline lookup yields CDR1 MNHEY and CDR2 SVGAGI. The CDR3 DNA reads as TGTGCCAGCAGTTACTCGACATGGGGCGATGGCTACACCTTC. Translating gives CASSYSTWGDGYTF.

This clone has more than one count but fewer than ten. The CDR3 reads CASSTSRTSGSHEQYF. DNA for the CDR3: TGTGCCAGTAGTACTAGCCGAACTAGCGGGAGTCACGAGCAGTACTTC. The V gene is TRBV19, the J gene TRBJ2-7, with TRBD2 identical over 11 bases. V gave up 4 bases and J gave up 5 bases; unmatched junction bases: 10. CDR1 and CDR2 (germline): LNHDA, SQIVND (reference sequence). The CDR3 loop spans 16 amino acids.